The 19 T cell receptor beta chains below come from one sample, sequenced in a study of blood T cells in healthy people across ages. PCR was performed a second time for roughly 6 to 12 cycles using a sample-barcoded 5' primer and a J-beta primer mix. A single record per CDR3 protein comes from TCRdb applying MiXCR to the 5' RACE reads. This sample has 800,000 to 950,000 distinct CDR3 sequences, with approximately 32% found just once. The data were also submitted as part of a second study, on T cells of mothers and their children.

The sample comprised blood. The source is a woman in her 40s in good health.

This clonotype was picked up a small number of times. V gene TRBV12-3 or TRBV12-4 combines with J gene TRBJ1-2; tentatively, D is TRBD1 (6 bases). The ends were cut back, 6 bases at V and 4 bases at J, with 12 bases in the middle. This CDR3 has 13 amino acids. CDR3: CASSIGQFYGYTF. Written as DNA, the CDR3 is TGTGCCAGCAGCATTGGACAGTTCTATGGCTACACCTTC.

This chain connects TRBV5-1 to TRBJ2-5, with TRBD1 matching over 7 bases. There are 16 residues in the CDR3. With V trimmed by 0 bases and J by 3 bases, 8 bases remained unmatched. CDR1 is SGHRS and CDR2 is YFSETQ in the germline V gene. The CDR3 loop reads CASSLAQTGWEETQYF. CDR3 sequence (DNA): TGCGCCAGCAGCTTGGCCCAGACAGGGTGGGAAGAGACCCAGTACTTC.

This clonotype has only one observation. CDR3 region: CASSLESGGHTEAFF. DNA for the CDR3: TGCGCCAGCAGCTTGGAGTCAGGGGGGCACACTGAAGCTTTCTTT. The chain combines TRBV5-1 with TRBJ1-1; TRBD1 matches at 7 bases. CDR3 length: 15 amino acids. V lost 0 bases, J lost 3 bases, and 5 bases stayed unmatched. The germline V gene has CDR1 SGHRS and CDR2 YFSETQ.

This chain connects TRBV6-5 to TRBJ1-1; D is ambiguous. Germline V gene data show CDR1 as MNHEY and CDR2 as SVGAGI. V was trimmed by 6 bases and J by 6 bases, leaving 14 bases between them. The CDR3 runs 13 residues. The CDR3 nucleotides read TGTGCCAGCAGCCAATATGGTAACGCTGAAGCTTTCTTT. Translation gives CASSQYGNAEAFF.

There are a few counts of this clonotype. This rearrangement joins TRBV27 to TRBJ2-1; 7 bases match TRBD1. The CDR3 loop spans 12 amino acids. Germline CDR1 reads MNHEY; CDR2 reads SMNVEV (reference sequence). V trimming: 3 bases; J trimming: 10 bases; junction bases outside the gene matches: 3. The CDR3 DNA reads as TGTGCCAGCAGTTTTGGGACAGCAGAGCAGTTCTTC. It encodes CASSFGTAEQFF.

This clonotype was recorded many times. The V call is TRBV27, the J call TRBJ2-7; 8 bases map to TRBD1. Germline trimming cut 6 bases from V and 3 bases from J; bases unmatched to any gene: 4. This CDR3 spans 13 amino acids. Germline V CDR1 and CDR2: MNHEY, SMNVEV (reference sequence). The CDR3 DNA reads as TGTGCCAGCAGCCGGGACAGGTACTACGAGCAGTACTTC. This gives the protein CASSRDRYYEQYF.

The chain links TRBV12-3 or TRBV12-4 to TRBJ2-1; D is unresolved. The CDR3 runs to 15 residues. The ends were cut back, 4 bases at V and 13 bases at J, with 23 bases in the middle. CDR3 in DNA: TGTGCCAGCAGTTCTTCTAACTGGGCCCCTTGGTTTCAGTTCTTC. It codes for CASSSSNWAPWFQFF.

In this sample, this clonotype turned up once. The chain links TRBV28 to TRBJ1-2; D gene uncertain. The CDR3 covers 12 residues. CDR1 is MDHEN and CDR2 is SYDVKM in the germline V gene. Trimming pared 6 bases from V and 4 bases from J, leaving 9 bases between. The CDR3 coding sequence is TGTGCCAGCAGCGGACGGACCTATGGCTACACCTTC. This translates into CASSGRTYGYTF.

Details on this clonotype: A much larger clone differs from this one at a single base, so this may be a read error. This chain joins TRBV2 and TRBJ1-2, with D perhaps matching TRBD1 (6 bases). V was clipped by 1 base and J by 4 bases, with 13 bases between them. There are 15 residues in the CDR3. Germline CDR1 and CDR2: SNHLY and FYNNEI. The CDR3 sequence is CASSEGQGKGYGYTF. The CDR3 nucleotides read TGTGCCAGCAGTGAAGGCCAGGGGAAGGGCTATGGCTACACCTTC.

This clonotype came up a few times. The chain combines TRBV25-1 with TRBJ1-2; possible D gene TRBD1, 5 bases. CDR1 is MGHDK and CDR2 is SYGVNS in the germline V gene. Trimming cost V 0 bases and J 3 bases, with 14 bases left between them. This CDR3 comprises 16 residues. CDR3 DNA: TGTGCCAGCAGTGAATATGGTGAAGGGGCCTACTATGGCTACACCTTC. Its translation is CASSEYGEGAYYGYTF.

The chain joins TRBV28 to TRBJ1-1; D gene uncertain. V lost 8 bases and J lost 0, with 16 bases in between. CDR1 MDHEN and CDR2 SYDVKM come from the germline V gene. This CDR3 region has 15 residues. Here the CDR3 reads CASGGPGNLNTEAFF. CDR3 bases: TGTGCCAGCGGCGGCCCAGGTAATCTGAACACTGAAGCTTTCTTT. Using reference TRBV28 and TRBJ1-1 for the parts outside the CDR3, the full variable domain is DVKVTQSSRYLVKRTGEKVFLECVQDMDHENMFWYRQDPGLGLRLIYFSYDVKMKEKGDIPEGYSVSREKKERFSLILESASTNQTSMYLCASGGPGNLNTEAFFGQGTRLTVV.

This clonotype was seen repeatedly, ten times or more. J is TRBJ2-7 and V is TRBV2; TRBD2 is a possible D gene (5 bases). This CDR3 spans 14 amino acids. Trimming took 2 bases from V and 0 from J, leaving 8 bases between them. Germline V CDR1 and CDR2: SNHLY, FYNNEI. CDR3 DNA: TGTGCCAGCAGTGAAACTAGTTACTCCTACGAGCAGTACTTC. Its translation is CASSETSYSYEQYF.

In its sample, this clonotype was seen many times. The CDR3 region has the DNA TGTGCCAGCAGTCTTCGTGGGCTAGGAGAGACCCAGTACTTC. Translation: CASSLRGLGETQYF. V gene TRBV6-5 combines with J gene TRBJ2-5; no clear D gene. The germline V and J ends were trimmed by 5 bases and 4 bases, with 14 bases remaining between them. Germline V gives CDR1 MNHEY, CDR2 SVGAGI. This CDR3 comprises 14 residues.

CDR3 sequence reads: CASTPEGRGYTF. The DNA of the CDR3 is TGTGCCAGCACCCCCGAGGGGCGGGGCTACACCTTC. The chain carries TRBV28 and TRBJ1-2; a possible D gene is TRBD1 (5 bases). The germline V gene encodes CDR1 MDHEN and CDR2 SYDVKM. Deletions cut 7 bases from V and 8 bases from J, with 14 bases between. This CDR3 has 12 amino acids.

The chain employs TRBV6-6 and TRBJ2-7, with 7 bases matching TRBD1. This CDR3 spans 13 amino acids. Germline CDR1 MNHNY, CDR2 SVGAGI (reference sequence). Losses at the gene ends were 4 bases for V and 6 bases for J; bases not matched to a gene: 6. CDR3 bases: TGTGCCAGCAGTTCCGACAGGGTCAGCGAGCAGTACTTC. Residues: CASSSDRVSEQYF.

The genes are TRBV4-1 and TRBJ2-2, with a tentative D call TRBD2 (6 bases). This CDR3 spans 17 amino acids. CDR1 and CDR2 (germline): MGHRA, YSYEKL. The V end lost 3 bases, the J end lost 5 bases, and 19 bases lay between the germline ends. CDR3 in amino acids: CASSHPLGGIGTGELFF. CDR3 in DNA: TGCGCCAGCAGCCATCCACTCGGAGGGATTGGAACCGGGGAGCTGTTTTTT.

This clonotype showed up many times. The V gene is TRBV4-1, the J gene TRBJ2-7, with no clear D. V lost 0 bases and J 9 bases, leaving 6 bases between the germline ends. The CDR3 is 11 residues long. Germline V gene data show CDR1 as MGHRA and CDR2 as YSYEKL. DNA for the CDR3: TGCGCCAGCAGCCAAGATGGTGTGCAGTACTTC. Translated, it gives CASSQDGVQYF.

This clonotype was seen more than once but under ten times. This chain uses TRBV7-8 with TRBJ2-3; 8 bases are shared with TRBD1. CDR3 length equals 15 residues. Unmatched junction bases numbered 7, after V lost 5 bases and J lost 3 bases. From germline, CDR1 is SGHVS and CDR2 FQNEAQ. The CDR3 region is CASSTTGDETDTQYF. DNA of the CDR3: TGTGCCAGCAGCACGACAGGGGATGAAACAGATACGCAGTATTTT.

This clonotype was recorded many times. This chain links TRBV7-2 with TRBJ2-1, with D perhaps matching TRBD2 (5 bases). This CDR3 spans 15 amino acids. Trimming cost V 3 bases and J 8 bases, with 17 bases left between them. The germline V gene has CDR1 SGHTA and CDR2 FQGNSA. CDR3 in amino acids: CASSFRLPEGHEQFF. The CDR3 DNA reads TGTGCCAGCAGCTTTCGGCTCCCTGAGGGCCATGAGCAGTTCTTC.